A selection of T cell receptor beta chains follows, all from one sample in a study of T cell changes during pregnancy in multiple sclerosis. The data were produced by immunoSEQ multiplex PCR, yet TCRdb's version contains in-frame clones alone and is incomplete. The data show approximately 59,000 clones, 90% to 95% seen once. This material consisted of peripheral blood, taken in the third trimester of pregnancy. The source is a female donor in good health, enrolled as a control in a pregnancy study. Both conserved end residues are part of each CDR3. The order of the fields is CDR3 protein, V gene.

cdr3_aa: CASSPQPSGNSPLHF
v_call: TRBV6-6

cdr3_aa: CASSLEWRGRQFTEAFF
v_call: TRBV11-3

cdr3_aa: CASSRGQTYEQYF
v_call: TRBV5-6

cdr3_aa: CASLEGTNSNQPQHF
v_call: TRBV7-8

cdr3_aa: CASSIAGGPETQYF
v_call: TRBV19

cdr3_aa: CASSLRGLGEKLFF
v_call: TRBV5-8

cdr3_aa: CASSLRLSGSGNTIYF
v_call: TRBV28

cdr3_aa: CASSIRDTFQETQYF
v_call: TRBV19

cdr3_aa: CASSYRGDEQYF
v_call: TRBV11-2

cdr3_aa: CASSQGSQDSTYTF
v_call: TRBV4-3

cdr3_aa: CASRVPGGADTQYF
v_call: TRBV6-5